This is a list of T cell receptor delta chains from one sample in a study of gamma-delta chains in newborns, infants, children. TCRdb repeated clone calling on the reads with CATT. The table records about 2,500 delta-chain clones, around 46% of them present only once. The sample consisted of blood, taken at baseline. The receptors here all came from a child who received the measles vaccine. The CDR3 runs from the conserved cysteine through the conserved F or W. The order of the fields is J gene, clone size, D gene, V gene, CDR3 protein, CDR3 DNA. D genes are given only for firm matches. Clone size is shown for a subset of rows, as once, few, many or a class of expanded clone.

J: TRDJ1; size: -; D: TRDD3; V: TRDV1; CDR3: CALGELEPTERIRGWGIALGGFPYTDKLIF; DNA: TGTGCTCTTGGGGAACTAGAACCGACTGAGAGAATACGAGGCTGGGGGATTGCCTTAGGGGGATTCCCTTACACCGATAAACTCATCTTT
J: TRDJ4; size: few; D: TRDD3; V: TRDV1; CDR3: CAVGLGDKLARPLIF; DNA: TGTGCCGTGGGGTTGGGGGATAAATTAGCCAGACCCCTGATCTTT
J: TRDJ3; size: medium-sized; D: -; V: TRDV2; CDR3: CACDHRRGESWDTRQMFF; DNA: TGTGCCTGTGACCACCGACGGGGGGAATCCTGGGACACCCGACAGATGTTTTTC
J: TRDJ1; size: few; D: -; V: TRDV1; CDR3: CALGVFHKIGSDKLIF; DNA: TGTGCTCTTGGGGTCTTCCATAAAATAGGTTCCGATAAACTCATCTTT
J: TRDJ3; size: medium-sized; D: TRDD3; V: TRDV2; CDR3: CACDTLKSGYGTPQWDTRQMFF; DNA: TGTGCCTGTGACACGCTAAAAAGCGGATACGGCACCCCACAGTGGGACACCCGACAGATGTTTTTC
J: TRDJ1; size: few; D: TRDD3; V: TRDV1; CDR3: CALGALFRGGYIGTDKLIF; DNA: TGTGCTCTTGGGGCTTTATTCCGTGGGGGATACATCGGAACCGATAAACTCATCTTT
J: TRDJ1; size: large; D: TRDD3; V: TRDV1; CDR3: CALGERSVLFGVLGDTPYTDKLIF; DNA: TGTGCTCTTGGGGAACGAAGTGTCCTATTTGGGGTGCTGGGGGATACGCCGTACACCGATAAACTCATCTTT
J: TRDJ3; size: large; D: -; V: TRDV2; CDR3: CACDTWGVRSSWDTRQMFF; DNA: TGTGCCTGTGACACCTGGGGGGTCCGCAGCTCCTGGGACACCCGACAGATGTTTTTC
J: TRDJ1; size: -; D: -; V: TRAV29/DV5; CDR3: CAASVLASYSLGGRKLIF; DNA: TGTGCAGCAAGCGTGTTGGCTTCCTACTCACTGGGGGGCCGTAAACTCATCTTT
J: TRDJ1; size: -; D: -; V: TRDV1; CDR3: CALGDWAFLRTGGYHYTDKLTF; DNA: -
J: TRDJ1; size: medium-sized; D: -; V: TRDV3; CDR3: CAFRDTTDDKLIF; DNA: TGTGCCTTTAGGGATACTACCGACGATAAACTCATCTTT
J: TRDJ1; size: few; D: -; V: TRDV1; CDR3: CALGELGSLDKLIF; DNA: TGTGCTCTTGGGGAACTAGGGAGTTTAGATAAACTCATCTTT
J: TRDJ1; size: -; D: TRDD3; V: TRDV1; CDR3: CALSRKGLGDGRSLIF; DNA: TGTGCTCTGTCCCGCAAGGGACTGGGGGACGGGAGGTCACTCATCTTT
J: TRDJ1; size: -; D: TRDD3; V: TRDV3; CDR3: CAFKRVLVRRVGDTRLKKYTDKLIF; DNA: TGTGCCTTTAAGAGGGTTTTAGTACGTAGAGTGGGGGATACGCGCTTGAAGAAGTACACCGATAAACTCATCTTT
J: TRDJ3; size: -; D: TRDD3; V: TRDV1; CDR3: CALGVVPAFLHDWGIGFKSSWDTRQMFF; DNA: TGTGCTCTTGGGGTCGTTCCGGCCTTCCTACATGACTGGGGGATAGGGTTCAAGAGCTCCTGGGACACCCGACAGATGTTTTTC
J: TRDJ1; size: -; D: TRDD3; V: TRDV1; CDR3: CALGESPPTPGGYGTDKLIF; DNA: TGTGCTCTTGGGGAAAGCCCCCCCACCCCTGGGGGATACGGAACCGATAAACTCATCTTT
J: TRDJ1; size: -; D: TRDD3; V: TRDV1; CDR3: CALGELRVSSGGYKLIF; DNA: TGTGCTCTTGGGGAACTGAGAGTTTCTTCTGGGGGATACAAACTCATCTTT
J: TRDJ1; size: few; D: TRDD3; V: TRDV1; CDR3: CALGERAAIICTGGNTDKLIF; DNA: TGTGCTCTTGGGGAACGGGCCGCGATCATTTGCACTGGGGGGAACACCGATAAACTCATCTTT
J: TRDJ1; size: large; D: TRDD2; V: TRDV1; CDR3: CALGEPRVRILPTVMYTDKLIF; DNA: TGTGCTCTTGGGGAGCCCCGCGTGAGAATTCTTCCTACGGTAATGTACACCGATAAACTCATCTTT
J: TRDJ1; size: medium-sized; D: -; V: TRDV1; CDR3: CALGEFSMVLGLTDKLIF; DNA: TGTGCTCTTGGGGAATTCTCTATGGTGCTGGGACTAACCGATAAACTCATCTTT
J: TRDJ1; size: -; D: TRDD3; V: TRDV1; CDR3: CALGALPEFTYWGILRWFGDKLIF; DNA: TGTGCTCTTGGGGCGCTTCCGGAGTTCACCTACTGGGGGATATTGAGGTGGTTTGGCGATAAACTCATCTTT
J: TRDJ1; size: large; D: TRDD3; V: TRDV3; CDR3: CAFGGDPTDKLIF; DNA: TGTGCCTTTGGGGGGGATCCCACCGATAAACTCATCTTT
J: TRDJ2; size: few; D: -; V: TRDV2; CDR3: CACDQIGGAAQLFF; DNA: TGTGCCTGTGACCAAATCGGGGGGGCAGCACAACTCTTCTTT
J: TRDJ1; size: -; D: TRDD3; V: TRDV3; CDR3: CAFHRGCWGTYSDTDKLIF; DNA: TGTGCCTTTCACCGGGGCTGCTGGGGGACTTACTCCGACACCGATAAACTCATCTTT
J: TRDJ1; size: few; D: -; V: TRDV1; CDR3: CALGDKKVRWVQVTDKLIF; DNA: TGTGCTCTTGGGGATAAAAAAGTACGATGGGTGCAGGTGACCGATAAACTCATCTTT
J: TRDJ1; size: once; D: TRDD3; V: TRDV3; CDR3: CALYTGGYAKLLIF; DNA: TGTGCCCTCTATACTGGGGGATACGCTAAACTCCTCATCTTT
J: TRDJ1; size: large; D: TRDD3; V: TRDV2; CDR3: CACDRLVGDTPLHTDKLIF; DNA: TGTGCCTGTGACAGGCTCGTGGGGGATACCCCTCTCCACACCGATAAACTCATCTTT